The source of this T cell receptor beta chain is a study of regulatory T cells in long-lasting Graves disease. Arm-PCR of CDR3 regions and iRepertoire HTBI primers were used to build TCR beta libraries. TCRdb reprocessed the multiplex PCR reads via MiXCR and lists one record per CDR3 protein. Among some 230,000 distinct CDR3 sequences, around 16% were seen once, and the ten largest hold around 20%. This clonotype was seen repeatedly, ten times or more. Regarding time point: newly diagnosed GD, antithyroid drugs for less than 3 months. The TCR library used RNA extracted from PBMCs. Criteria from the American Thyroid Association guidelines were applied to diagnose Graves' disease. The length of the CDR3 is 15 residues. Germline CDR1 DFQATT, CDR2 SNEGSKA (reference sequence). V lost 5 bases to trimming and J lost 5 bases, with 16 bases between them.

The receptor was derived from a female donor with Graves disease. The V call is TRBV20-1, the J call TRBJ1-6; weak D call: TRBD1 (5 bases). Sequencing was performed on peripheral blood mononuclear cells (PBMCs), taken at new diagnosis, from a patient treated with antithyroid drugs. CDR3 in amino acids: CSAPRWQGDNSPLHF. The DNA of the CDR3 is TGCAGTGCTCCCCGGTGGCAGGGTGATAATTCACCCCTCCACTTT.